This TCR beta chain is drawn from a study of T cell responses to AZD1222 COVID-19 vaccine (dated by TCRdb to the early 2020s). The study in broad terms: TCR sequencing covered over 230 trial participants: 200 to 210 given two doses of AZD1222 and about 26 given two doses of MenACWY control vaccine. Enrollment into the trials was organized by age into subgroups of 18-55, 56-69 and 70-plus years, and those subgroups contained about 150, 27 and 61 TCR-sequenced participants, respectively. Study-level results and caveats: The 56-69-year group was small, and its depth increase did not reach significance, likely because of low power. Most participants were white British and females outnumbered males, and the authors suggested that clonal diversity may have been underestimated. CD4 TCRs associated with the vaccine covered the entire spike protein, and the dominant responses were in regions 160-218 and 743-854. Spike-specific TCR breadth and depth rose significantly after two AZD1222 doses compared with day 0 and with MenACWY recipients. Reportedly, close to half of the unique spike-specific TCRs recognized epitopes lying outside the regions that are mutated in the B.1.351 and B.1.1.7 variants. Conclusions about previously exposed vaccinees were limited because only six AZD1222 recipients were SARS-CoV-2 seropositive at baseline. Because no samples from the day 14 peak response were available, repertoires could be characterized only after the peak T cell response.

Including the terminal cysteine and phenylalanine, the CDR3 comprises 17 residues. Solely the CDR3 DNA is kept, with 51 bases framed from the first base. Reading the germline V gene gives CDR1 SGHTA and CDR2 FQGTGA. V ends up 5 bases short and J 1 base short, with an unmatched junction base count of 7. This clone was seen just once. Its cognate antigen has yet to be identified. Per-base quality was not reported, and no clone a single base away is much larger than it. Taken with the paper, the label for time point translates to: about 28 days (+/-7) after the second vaccine dose. The sample's treatment or condition label, in plain terms: meningococcal conjugate vaccine given as trial control. The vaccinee samples were drawn from two UK trials, COV001 and COV002, one of which was a single-blind randomized controlled phase 2/3 trial testing AZD1222 (ChAdOx1 nCoV-19) in healthy adults. For TCRbeta chain sequencing, PBMC samples were collected from trial participants at day 0 and at day 28 after the second dose.

The CDR3 regions of human TCRbeta chains were subjected to immunosequencing. The paper's processing steps were these. Repertoire TCRs were matched against a reference library of SARS-CoV-2-specific TCRs generated with the MIRA antigen-specificity platform. Breadth was defined as the fraction of unique TCRs that were SARS-CoV-2-associated, and depth was defined as the fraction of total T cells that were SARS-CoV-2-associated. Using the MIRA data, each spike-specific TCR was assigned both to the spike region to which the TCR was reactive and to a CD4 or CD8 class. Log10-transformed breadth and depth values were compared by one-way ANOVA with Sidak's multiple comparisons tests. TCRdb's version of the immuneACCESS table is confined to in-frame rearrangements and falls short of the full clone set. An unresolved V gene accounts for under half of the shortfall where checked; the remainder is of unknown origin. The DNA gave D and trimming, while V, J and clone size come from that table. The sample profile shows roughly 100,000 clones; about 89% of them were found once. 2.5% to 3.5% of the sample is held by the ten biggest clonotypes.

The rearranged chain carries TRBV7-3 and TRBJ2-6, with 8 bases matching TRBD1. The clonotype comes from an adult who received the MenACWY meningococcal vaccine as a control. The sample here was peripheral blood, taken 28 days after the second dose of the MenACWY control vaccine. This receptor has the CDR3 CASSPTGAGSGANVLTF. The DNA reads as follows: TGTGCCAGCAGCCCGACAGGGGCCGGGTCTGGGGCCAACGTCCTGACTTTC.